This T cell receptor beta chain was recovered during a study of shared clonotypes between healthy human individuals. Worth noting for this clone: The same CDR3 can be traced to other DNA sequences in this sample.

This CDR3 has 13 amino acids. V was cut by 4 bases and J by 4 bases, with 9 bases left in between. CDR1 is LNHDA and CDR2 is SQIVND in the germline V gene (reference sequence). The run depth of the assay was deep. Authors' processing steps: ImmunoSEQ output lacked quality scores and full-length reads, limiting matched filtering. The assay was immunoSEQ multiplex PCR, and TCRdb's table has in-frame clones only and misses some. V, J and clone size derive from that table, while D and trimming were established from the DNA sequence. The data contain a few million clones, 85% to 95% of them seen just once; the ten biggest clones take up about 0.41%.

The chain joins TRBV19 to TRBJ2-3; D possibly corresponds to TRBD1 (6 bases). This clonotype was sampled from a young man in good health. Some clones in this sample may be carry-over from other donors' samples. The source material was naive CD4+ T cells from PBMCs. Documented subset: CD45RA+ positively selected. CDR3 amino acids: CASSSWTADTQYF. CDR3 sequence (DNA): TGTGCCAGTAGTAGCTGGACAGCAGATACGCAGTATTTT.